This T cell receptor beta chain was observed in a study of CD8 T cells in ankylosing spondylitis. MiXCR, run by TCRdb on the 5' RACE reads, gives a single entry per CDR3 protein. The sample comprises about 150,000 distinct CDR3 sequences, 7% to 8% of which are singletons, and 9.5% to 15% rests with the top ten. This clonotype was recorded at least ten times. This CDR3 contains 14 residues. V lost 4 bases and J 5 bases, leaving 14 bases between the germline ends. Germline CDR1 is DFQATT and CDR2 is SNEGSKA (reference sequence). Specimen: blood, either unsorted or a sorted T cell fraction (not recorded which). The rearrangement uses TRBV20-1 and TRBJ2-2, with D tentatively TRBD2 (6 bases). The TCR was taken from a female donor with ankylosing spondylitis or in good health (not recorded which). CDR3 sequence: CSAITGLQTGELFF. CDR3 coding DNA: TGCAGTGCTATAACGGGACTTCAAACCGGGGAGCTGTTTTTT.